One sample yielded the 30 T cell receptor beta chains listed below, sequenced in a study of identical twins. TCRdb re-called the 5' RACE reads through MiXCR, storing one row per CDR3 protein. The data hold under 350,000 distinct CDR3 sequences, with over 8.5% observed a single time. These data are also associated with another study on yellow fever vaccine responses in identical twins.

The sample comprised CD8+ T cells sorted from blood. The receptors derive from a woman aged 18-29 years in good health.

With respect to this clonotype: A much larger clone lies a single base off, so this may be a read error. V gene TRBV27 combines with J gene TRBJ2-7; TRBD2 aligns across 12 bases. The CDR3 runs 14 residues. The germline V gene has CDR1 MNHEY and CDR2 SMNVEV (reference sequence). V was pared by 11 bases and J by 3 bases, with 8 bases of the junction left unmatched. The CDR3 nucleotides are TGTGCCGGCCGCCGACTAGCGGGAGACTACGAGCAGTACTTC. It encodes CAGRRLAGDYEQYF.

This clonotype was seen repeatedly, ten times or more. V gene TRBV5-1 combines with J gene TRBJ1-2; 7 nucleotides line up with TRBD1. CDR1 SGHRS and CDR2 YFSETQ come from the germline V gene. The CDR3 is 16 amino acids. Trimming took 4 bases from V and 1 from J; bases not matched to a gene: 10. CDR3 coding DNA: TGCGCCAGCAGCAACACCGGGACAGACCTTAACTATGGCTACACCTTC. It codes for CASSNTGTDLNYGYTF.

The sample holds a few counts of this clonotype. This rearrangement joins TRBV11-2 to TRBJ2-5, with 8 positions matching TRBD2. Germline values: CDR1 SGHAT, CDR2 FQNNGV. The CDR3 spans 14 residues. V dropped 5 bases and J dropped 5; count of bases not matched to a gene: 7. CDR3 bases: TGTGCCAGCAGCGGATCGGGGGGGTGGGAGACCCAGTACTTC. This codes for CASSGSGGWETQYF.

This clonotype was observed a handful of times. This rearrangement joins TRBV7-6 to TRBJ1-1; D call uncertain. The CDR3 is 16 amino acids. The ends were cut back, 2 bases at V and 2 bases at J, with 15 bases in the middle. CDR1 is SGHVS and CDR2 is FNYEAQ in the germline V gene. CDR3 protein: CASSLQVFAQNTEAFF. In DNA form, the CDR3 reads TGTGCCAGCAGCTTACAAGTGTTCGCCCAAAACACTGAAGCTTTCTTT. The entire variable domain, with the rest obtained from reference TRBV7-6 and TRBJ1-1, is as follows: GAGVSQSPRYKVTKRGQDVALRCDPISGHVSLYWYRQALGQGPEFLTYFNYEAQQDKSGLPNDRFSAERPEGSISTLTIQRTEQRDSAMYRCASSLQVFAQNTEAFFGQGTRLTVV.

This clonotype was counted at least ten times. The chain joins TRBV15 to TRBJ2-5; D possibly corresponds to TRBD2 (5 bases). Deletions cut 3 bases from V and 2 bases from J, with 13 bases between. This CDR3 comprises 15 residues. Per germline, CDR1 LNHNV and CDR2 YYDKDF (reference sequence). DNA for the CDR3: TGTGCCACCAGCAGGTGGAATAGCGTACAAGAGACCCAGTACTTC. It specifies CATSRWNSVQETQYF.

This chain uses TRBV6-2 or TRBV6-3 with TRBJ2-1; 7 bases agree with TRBD2. There are 14 residues in the CDR3. Germline CDR1 is MNHEY and CDR2 is SVGEGT. V lost 5 bases, J lost 9 bases, and 10 bases stayed unmatched. CDR3 residues: CASSKGGPESEQFF. The CDR3 DNA sequence: TGTGCCAGCAGTAAGGGAGGGCCGGAAAGTGAGCAGTTCTTC.

Ten or more counts support this clonotype. The J gene is TRBJ2-1, the V gene TRBV7-9; TRBD1 aligns across 10 bases. Per germline, CDR1 SEHNR and CDR2 FQNEAQ (reference sequence). CDR3 length equals 15 residues. The V segment lost 7 bases and the J segment 4 bases; nucleotides outside the gene matches: 7. The CDR3 DNA follows: TGTGCCAGCACCATGGGACAGGGGCATTACAATGAGCAGTTCTTC. Translating it yields CASTMGQGHYNEQFF.

This clonotype was detected ten times or more. The chain is built from TRBV12-3 or TRBV12-4 and TRBJ2-7; the D gene could be TRBD1 or TRBD2 (6 bases each). The CDR3 covers 17 residues. V was clipped by 4 bases and J by 2 bases, with 21 bases between them. CDR3 residues: CASSSPFRGALPYEQYF. The CDR3 DNA reads as TGTGCCAGCAGTTCCCCGTTTAGGGGGGCTCTACCCTACGAGCAGTACTTC.

There are many counts of this clonotype. The chain couples TRBV20-1 to TRBJ1-5; D is perhaps TRBD1 (5 bases). V lost 2 bases to trimming and J lost 3 bases, with 14 bases between them. Germline CDR1 reads DFQATT; CDR2 reads SNEGSKA (reference sequence). The CDR3 runs 15 residues. The CDR3 loop reads CSARPITGDNQPQHF. CDR3 bases: TGCAGTGCTAGACCCATTACAGGAGACAATCAGCCCCAGCATTTT.

In this sample, this clonotype turned up many times. The CDR3 protein is CASSPGQGVSYEQYF. The DNA for the CDR3 is TGTGCCAGCAGCCCGGGACAGGGGGTTTCCTACGAGCAGTACTTC. V gene TRBV7-9 combines with J gene TRBJ2-7; 11 bases map to TRBD1. CDR3 length: 15 amino acids. Germline V lookup: CDR1 SEHNR, CDR2 FQNEAQ (reference sequence). The ends lost 5 bases at V and 1 base at J; junction bases unmatched: 4.

This clonotype was recorded many times. The chain has TRBV6-1 and TRBJ2-5; 11 nucleotides line up with TRBD2. Germline-derived CDR1 and CDR2 are MNHNS and SASEGT. The CDR3 is made up of 15 amino acids. Losses at the gene ends were 3 bases for V and 5 bases for J; bases not matched to a gene: 5. CDR3 sequence reads: CASSELAGGGETQYF. DNA of the CDR3: TGTGCCAGCAGTGAGCTAGCGGGGGGAGGCGAGACCCAGTACTTC.

This clonotype was seen many times. The chain recombines TRBV4-3 with TRBJ2-1; the D gene is possibly TRBD1 (6 bases). The germline gives CDR1 LGHNA, CDR2 YSLEER. This CDR3 has 14 residues. Trimming pared 3 bases from V and 2 bases from J, leaving 8 bases between. The CDR3 coding sequence is TGCGCCAGCAGCCAGGGGGCCCCCTACAATGAGCAGTTCTTC. Translated, it gives CASSQGAPYNEQFF.

This clonotype was seen ten or more times. The J gene is TRBJ2-7, the V gene TRBV20-1; D unclear. The V end was cut by 0 bases, the J end by 4 bases, with 13 bases between. Germline V CDR1 and CDR2: DFQATT, SNEGSKA (reference sequence). CDR3 length: 14 amino acids. The CDR3 reads CSARDFAETYEQYF. In DNA, the CDR3 is TGCAGTGCTAGAGACTTTGCGGAGACATACGAGCAGTACTTC.

The chain links TRBV6-2 or TRBV6-3 to TRBJ2-4, with 8 bases fitting TRBD2. Unmatched junction bases numbered 16, after V lost 2 bases and J lost 7 bases. Germline lookup yields CDR1 MNHEY and CDR2 SVGEGT. The CDR3 is 18 amino acids. The CDR3 coding sequence is TGTGCCAGCAGTTACCCCGACACCGGGACTAGTCTTTGGAACATTCAGTACTTC. This translates into CASSYPDTGTSLWNIQYF.

This clonotype was seen only a few times. This chain uses TRBV7-9 with TRBJ2-7; D is undetermined. V gave up 2 bases and J gave up 0 bases, with 11 bases separating them. CDR1 is SEHNR and CDR2 is FQNEAQ in the germline V gene (reference sequence). This CDR3 contains 15 residues. The CDR3 bases are TGTGCCAGCAGCTTAAGCGACACGACCTCCTACGAGCAGTACTTC. Translated, it gives CASSLSDTTSYEQYF. Drawing the rest from reference TRBV7-9 and TRBJ2-7, the complete variable domain is DTGVSQNPRHKITKRGQNVTFRCDPISEHNRLYWYRQTLGQGPEFLTYFQNEAQLEKSRLLSDRFSAERPKGSFSTLEIQRTEQGDSAMYLCASSLSDTTSYEQYFGPGTRLTVT.

This clonotype showed up many times. V and J are TRBV4-1 and TRBJ2-1; possibly TRBD2 for D (5 bases). CDR1 and CDR2 from the germline V gene are MGHRA and YSYEKL. The V gene lost 4 bases and the J gene lost 8 bases, with 15 bases spanning the gap. The CDR3 consists of 14 residues. In DNA form, the CDR3 reads TGCGCCAGCAGCCTAGTTGGCCTAGCCCATGAGCAGTTCTTC. Translated: CASSLVGLAHEQFF.

This clonotype has a count of ten or more. J is TRBJ2-7 and V is TRBV29-1; TRBD1 matches at 10 bases. The CDR3 loop spans 15 amino acids. V lost 1 base and J lost 4; bases outside the gene matches: 7. Germline CDR1 reads SQVTM; CDR2 reads ANQGSEA. The DNA of the CDR3 is TGCAGCGTTGAAGGGTTGGGACAGGGGCCTTACGAGCAGTACTTC. Amino acid sequence: CSVEGLGQGPYEQYF.

V and J are TRBV5-1 and TRBJ2-7; a possible D gene is TRBD1 (6 bases). CDR3 length: 15 amino acids. Trimming shortened V by 0 bases and J by 3 bases, and 13 bases separated the two germline ends. Germline V CDR1 and CDR2: SGHRS, YFSETQ. In nucleotides, the CDR3 is TGCGCCAGCAGCTTGGGGAGCCGGACAGACTACGAGCAGTACTTC. Translation gives CASSLGSRTDYEQYF.

This clonotype has at least ten counts. The rearrangement links TRBV25-1 to TRBJ2-2; TRBD2 might be the D (5 bases). The CDR3 has 13 residues. Trimming stripped 3 bases from V and 4 bases from J, with 6 bases between. Germline V CDR1 and CDR2: MGHDK, SYGVNS. CDR3 residues: CASSEGSTGELFF. The CDR3 DNA reads as TGTGCCAGCAGTGAGGGGAGCACCGGGGAGCTGTTTTTT.

This clonotype was picked up many times. The rearrangement links TRBV6-5 to TRBJ2-7, with D perhaps TRBD2 (5 bases). The germline CDR1 and CDR2 sequences are MNHEY and SVGAGI. The V and J ends lost 2 bases and 1 base respectively, with 9 bases between them. This CDR3 spans 14 amino acids. The CDR3 DNA reads as TGTGCCAGCAGTTACGAACTAGGGTCCTACGAGCAGTACTTC. Amino acids: CASSYELGSYEQYF.

The genes are TRBV30 and TRBJ2-1, with D perhaps TRBD2 (5 bases). Germline CDR1 and CDR2: GTSNPN and SVGIG (reference sequence). The V and J ends lost 1 base and 8 bases respectively, with 9 bases between them. The CDR3 is made up of 12 amino acids. CDR3 bases: TGTGCCTGGAGTGAGGACTGGGATGAGCAGTTCTTC. Protein sequence: CAWSEDWDEQFF.

This clonotype was seen at least ten times. V gene TRBV10-3 combines with J gene TRBJ2-7; D is undetermined. The CDR3 consists of 15 residues. Deletions cut 7 bases from V and 2 bases from J, with 18 bases between. Germline V lookup: CDR1 ENHRY, CDR2 SYGVKD. Here the CDR3 reads CAINLPVCGPYEQYF. The DNA for the CDR3 is TGTGCCATCAACCTGCCTGTATGTGGTCCCTACGAGCAGTACTTC.

This clonotype was picked up a small number of times. The chain links TRBV30 to TRBJ2-7, with D perhaps TRBD1 (6 bases). The CDR3 length is 14 residues. Germline V lookup: CDR1 GTSNPN, CDR2 SVGIG (reference sequence). V shed 4 bases and J shed 4 bases, with 17 bases lying between them. CDR3 sequence reads: CAWINRDTIYEQYF. CDR3 nucleotide sequence: TGTGCCTGGATAAACCGGGACACCATTTACGAGCAGTACTTC.

Only a few counts were recorded for this clonotype. The chain joins TRBV14 to TRBJ1-1; no firm D call. V gave up 1 base and J gave up 4 bases, with 13 bases separating them. The CDR3 is made up of 15 amino acids. Per the germline V gene, CDR1 is SGHDN and CDR2 is FVKESK. The CDR3 reads CASSQVFGVLTEAFF. The CDR3 coding sequence is TGTGCCAGCAGCCAAGTCTTCGGGGTACTCACTGAAGCTTTCTTT.

This clonotype was observed at least ten times. The rearrangement joins TRBV4-3 to TRBJ2-3, with D unclear. Germline V lookup: CDR1 LGHNA, CDR2 YSLEER. V lost 1 base and J lost 6, with 8 bases in between. This CDR3 comprises 13 residues. CDR3 in DNA: TGCGCCAGCAGCCAAGCTATGGGGGATACGCAGTATTTT. This sequence encodes CASSQAMGDTQYF.

A few counts support this clonotype. The chain couples TRBV3-1 to TRBJ2-6; TRBD2 matches 9 bases. Germline CDR1 reads LGHDT; CDR2 reads YNNKEL (reference sequence). J lost 2 bases, V lost 1 base, and 12 bases had no gene match. The CDR3 loop spans 20 amino acids. The CDR3 here is CASSQASSSGGLPGANVLTF. The CDR3 region has the DNA TGTGCCAGCAGCCAAGCAAGCAGCAGCGGGGGGCTCCCTGGGGCCAACGTCCTGACTTTC.

This clonotype was counted at least ten times. V usage is TRBV29-1 and J usage is TRBJ2-7; TRBD1 matches at 9 bases. Germline V CDR1 and CDR2: SQVTM, ANQGSEA. V lost 6 bases, J lost 4 bases, and 10 bases stayed unmatched. The CDR3 length is 14 residues. The chain's CDR3 is CSVGAMGQGYEQYF. The CDR3 DNA is TGCAGCGTGGGTGCAATGGGACAGGGATACGAGCAGTACTTC.

This clonotype was counted between two and nine times. The rearrangement links TRBV7-3 to TRBJ2-7; 11 bases map to TRBD1. Germline V gene data show CDR1 as SGHTA and CDR2 as FQGTGA. This CDR3 contains 14 residues. Germline trimming cut 5 bases from V and 4 bases from J; bases unmatched to any gene: 4. As DNA, the CDR3 is TGTGCCAGCAGCATCGGGACAGGGGGGTACGAGCAGTACTTC. Protein: CASSIGTGGYEQYF.

This clonotype was counted many times. The chain combines TRBV12-3 or TRBV12-4 with TRBJ2-5; D might be TRBD2 (6 bases). Trimming shortened V by 6 bases and J by 5 bases, and 16 bases separated the two germline ends. The CDR3 is 14 residues long. CDR3 sequence (DNA): TGTGCCAGCAGACGGGGGTATGGAGAGGAGACCCAGTACTTC. Translated: CASRRGYGEETQYF.

The V gene is TRBV27, the J gene TRBJ2-7; D is unclear. Trimming took 5 bases from V and 2 from J, leaving 10 bases between them. This CDR3 has 13 amino acids. Germline assignment: CDR1 MNHEY and CDR2 SMNVEV (reference sequence). This CDR3 reads CASSHQGAYEQYF. CDR3 coding DNA: TGTGCCAGCAGTCACCAAGGAGCCTACGAGCAGTACTTC.